This T cell receptor beta chain is drawn from a study of CDR3 diversity in severe acne. MiXCR, run by TCRdb on the PCR reads, gives a single entry per CDR3 protein. The sample lists 79,000 or so distinct CDR3 sequences; about half were seen once. This clonotype was seen ten or more times. The CDR3 runs to 14 residues. The germline CDR1 and CDR2 sequences are SEHNR and FQNEAQ (reference sequence). V dropped 0 bases and J dropped 8 bases, with 10 bases sitting between them. Source material: blood. This chain connects TRBV7-9 to TRBJ1-4; D remains unclear. The TCR sequence derives from a male donor with severe acne vulgaris. CDR3 sequence: CASSLAGISEKLFF. CDR3 DNA sequence: TGTGCCAGCAGCTTAGCTGGGATATCAGAAAAACTGTTTTTT.